A selection of T cell receptor beta chains follows, all from one sample in a study of CD8 T cells in Susac syndrome. TCRdb reprocessed the immunoSEQ multiplex PCR reads with MiXCR, giving one entry per CDR3 protein. The sample yields some 180,000 distinct CDR3 sequences, roughly 94% seen once. The specimen was CD4+ T cells from PBMCs. The source is a human donor with Susac syndrome. CDR3s include the opening cysteine and the closing phenylalanine or tryptophan. The order of the fields is V gene, D gene, J gene, clone size, CDR3 protein, CDR3 DNA. A D gene is named only where the DNA matches it firmly. The listing skips clone size in some rows; elsewhere it reads once, few, many or a size class.

V gene: TRBV5-1; D gene: NA; J gene: TRBJ1-2; clone size: NA; CDR3 protein: CASSLAVGVRGYTF; CDR3 DNA: TGCGCCAGCAGCTTGGCCGTCGGAGTGAGGGGCTACACCTTC
V gene: TRBV5-4; D gene: TRBD2; J gene: TRBJ2-2; clone size: NA; CDR3 protein: CASSGRWGSGANGELFF; CDR3 DNA: TGTGCCAGCAGCGGACGGTGGGGTAGCGGGGCGAACGGGGAGCTGTTTTTT
V gene: TRBV25-1; D gene: NA; J gene: TRBJ1-2; clone size: NA; CDR3 protein: CASSEPGTEYGYTF; CDR3 DNA: TGTGCCAGCAGTGAACCCGGGACTGAGTATGGCTACACCTTC
V gene: TRBV30; D gene: NA; J gene: TRBJ1-1; clone size: NA; CDR3 protein: CAWSVFESEAFF; CDR3 DNA: TGTGCCTGGAGTGTATTCGAATCTGAAGCTTTCTTT
V gene: TRBV20-1; D gene: NA; J gene: TRBJ1-2; clone size: NA; CDR3 protein: CSARDIEGGNYYGYTF; CDR3 DNA: TGCAGTGCTAGAGATATCGAAGGCGGGAACTACTATGGCTACACCTTC
V gene: TRBV20-1; D gene: TRBD2; J gene: TRBJ2-3; clone size: NA; CDR3 protein: CSALGLAGEPDTQYF; CDR3 DNA: TGCAGTGCTCTGGGACTAGCGGGAGAACCAGATACGCAGTATTTT
V gene: TRBV6-4; D gene: TRBD1; J gene: TRBJ1-5; clone size: NA; CDR3 protein: CASSEGGGQPQHF; CDR3 DNA: TGTGCCAGCAGTGAAGGGGGCGGGCAGCCCCAGCATTTT
V gene: TRBV7-2; D gene: NA; J gene: TRBJ1-1; clone size: NA; CDR3 protein: CASSLNWRNTEAFF; CDR3 DNA: TGTGCCAGCAGCTTAAATTGGCGGAACACTGAAGCTTTCTTT
V gene: TRBV9; D gene: TRBD1; J gene: TRBJ1-4; clone size: NA; CDR3 protein: CASSGLRTGGNEKLFF; CDR3 DNA: TGTGCCAGCAGCGGACTACGGACAGGGGGCAATGAAAAACTGTTTTTT
V gene: TRBV30; D gene: TRBD1; J gene: TRBJ1-3; clone size: once; CDR3 protein: CAWSTGQKNSGNTIYF; CDR3 DNA: TGTGCCTGGAGTACGGGACAGAAAAACTCTGGAAACACCATATATTTT
V gene: TRBV29-1; D gene: NA; J gene: TRBJ2-5; clone size: NA; CDR3 protein: CSVRSWAETQYF; CDR3 DNA: TGCAGCGTCAGATCGTGGGCGGAGACCCAGTACTTC
V gene: TRBV2; D gene: TRBD2; J gene: TRBJ2-7; clone size: NA; CDR3 protein: CASSDHLAGRGEQYF; CDR3 DNA: TGTGCCAGCAGTGATCATCTAGCGGGGAGAGGCGAGCAGTACTTC
V gene: TRBV7-8; D gene: TRBD1; J gene: TRBJ2-7; clone size: once; CDR3 protein: CASSLGWGQGVPDHEQYF; CDR3 DNA: TGTGCCAGCAGCTTAGGATGGGGACAGGGCGTCCCCGACCACGAGCAGTACTTC
V gene: TRBV20-1; D gene: NA; J gene: TRBJ1-1; clone size: NA; CDR3 protein: CSARESLRGGNTEAFF; CDR3 DNA: TGCAGTGCTAGAGAATCCCTCCGCGGGGGTAACACTGAAGCTTTCTTT
V gene: TRBV30; D gene: NA; J gene: TRBJ2-1; clone size: NA; CDR3 protein: CAWSRGYQGSNEQFF; CDR3 DNA: TGTGCCTGGAGTCGAGGTTATCAGGGGTCCAATGAGCAGTTCTTC
V gene: TRBV2; D gene: NA; J gene: TRBJ2-3; clone size: NA; CDR3 protein: CASKATEASSTDTQYF; CDR3 DNA: TGTGCCAGCAAGGCGACTGAGGCTTCTAGCACAGATACGCAGTATTTT
V gene: TRBV20-1; D gene: NA; J gene: TRBJ2-3; clone size: NA; CDR3 protein: CSARPLTSTDTQYF; CDR3 DNA: TGCAGTGCTAGACCCTTGACTAGCACAGATACGCAGTATTTT
V gene: TRBV5-1; D gene: NA; J gene: TRBJ1-1; clone size: NA; CDR3 protein: CASSLERQVGEAFF; CDR3 DNA: TGCGCCAGCAGCTTGGAAAGACAGGTTGGGGAAGCTTTCTTT
V gene: TRBV5-1; D gene: NA; J gene: TRBJ1-2; clone size: once; CDR3 protein: CASSLAESPGGYTF; CDR3 DNA: TGCGCCAGCAGCTTGGCCGAATCACCGGGTGGCTACACCTTC
V gene: TRBV5-4; D gene: NA; J gene: TRBJ2-5; clone size: NA; CDR3 protein: CASSLTQRQETQYF; CDR3 DNA: TGTGCCAGCAGCTTGACCCAGCGGCAAGAGACCCAGTACTTC
V gene: TRBV6-5; D gene: NA; J gene: TRBJ1-2; clone size: NA; CDR3 protein: CASSYSPGVYGYTF; CDR3 DNA: TGTGCCAGCAGTTACTCGCCGGGGGTCTATGGCTACACCTTC
V gene: TRBV20-1; D gene: NA; J gene: TRBJ1-1; clone size: NA; CDR3 protein: CSASRAGSMNTEAFF; CDR3 DNA: TGCAGTGCTAGTCGGGCAGGGTCTATGAACACTGAAGCTTTCTTT
V gene: TRBV11-2; D gene: NA; J gene: TRBJ2-2; clone size: NA; CDR3 protein: CASSKTGQAGSTGELFF; CDR3 DNA: TGTGCCAGCAGCAAAACAGGACAGGCGGGGAGCACCGGGGAGCTGTTTTTT
V gene: TRBV19; D gene: NA; J gene: TRBJ1-5; clone size: NA; CDR3 protein: CASRRQADQPQHF; CDR3 DNA: TGTGCCAGTAGGCGACAGGCCGATCAGCCCCAGCATTTT
V gene: TRBV10-2; D gene: NA; J gene: TRBJ2-5; clone size: NA; CDR3 protein: CASSESEVGGETQYF; CDR3 DNA: TGCGCCAGCAGTGAGTCGGAGGTGGGAGGAGAGACCCAGTACTTC
V gene: TRBV12-3/TRBV12-4; D gene: TRBD1; J gene: TRBJ2-7; clone size: NA; CDR3 protein: CASSGTGDEQYF; CDR3 DNA: TGTGCCAGCAGTGGGACAGGGGACGAGCAGTACTTC
V gene: TRBV4-1; D gene: NA; J gene: TRBJ1-3; clone size: once; CDR3 protein: CASSQVGRGTGNTIYF; CDR3 DNA: TGCGCCAGCAGCCAAGTTGGCAGGGGAACCGGAAACACCATATATTTT
V gene: TRBV20-1; D gene: NA; J gene: TRBJ1-2; clone size: NA; CDR3 protein: CSARDGSQARYGYTF; CDR3 DNA: TGCAGTGCTAGAGATGGGTCGCAGGCCCGCTATGGCTACACCTTC
V gene: TRBV5-1; D gene: NA; J gene: TRBJ2-3; clone size: NA; CDR3 protein: CASSPGKAVSTDTQYF; CDR3 DNA: TGCGCCAGCAGCCCTGGCAAGGCAGTAAGCACAGATACGCAGTATTTT